These 16 T cell receptor beta chains were sequenced from one sample in a study of blood T cell repertoires in COVID-19 (dated by TCRdb to about 2020). Library construction relied on the immunoSEQ multiplex PCR assay. What TCRdb holds here is the immuneACCESS table cut down to in-frame rearrangements. Part of the clones is not present; checked against another copy, under half of the missing clones reflect an unresolved V gene, and the others are unexplained. Counted in this sample were under 45,000 clones; around four fifths of them appeared once. 13% to 15% of the sample belongs to the ten largest clones. The sequenced sample consisted of peripheral blood. The receptors derive from a human donor in a cohort sampled during active COVID-19.

CDR3 amino acids: CAGGQGNQPQHF. In DNA form, the CDR3 reads TGTGCCGGTGGACAGGGCAATCAGCCCCAGCATTTT. The genes are TRBV30 and TRBJ1-5; 7 bases line up with TRBD1. The CDR3 totals 12 residues. Germline assignment: CDR1 GTSNPN and CDR2 SVGIG (reference sequence). Trimming at V came to 8 bases and at J to 2 bases, leaving 3 bases not matched to a gene.

V usage is TRBV7-9 and J usage is TRBJ2-7; 7 bases fit TRBD1. Germline CDR1 SEHNR, CDR2 FQNEAQ (reference sequence). The CDR3 is 14 amino acids. Trimming took 4 bases from V and 1 from J; bases not matched to a gene: 4. Here the CDR3 reads CASSSLDRSYEQYF. CDR3 nucleotides: TGTGCCAGCAGCTCTTTGGACAGGTCCTACGAGCAGTACTTC.

This rearrangement joins TRBV18 to TRBJ1-4; D gene unclear. The V end was cut by 6 bases, the J end by 4 bases, with 15 bases between. Germline CDR1 KGHSH, CDR2 LQKENI. This CDR3 has 15 residues. CDR3 nucleotides: TGTGCCAGCTCCCCGAGCGGCGTCGATAATGAAAAACTGTTTTTT. This codes for CASSPSGVDNEKLFF. The whole variable domain, remainder taken from reference TRBV18 and TRBJ1-4, is NAGVMQNPRHLVRRRGQEARLRCSPMKGHSHVYWYRQLPEEGLKFMVYLQKENIIDESGMPKERFSAEFPKEGPSILRIQQVVRGDSAAYFCASSPSGVDNEKLFFGSGTQLSVL.

The chain has TRBV3-1 (or the pseudogene TRBV3-2) and TRBJ1-6; a weak D match, TRBD1 (5 bases). From germline, CDR1 is LGHDT and CDR2 YNNKEL (reference sequence). Trimming cost V 0 bases and J 10 bases, with 19 bases left between them. This CDR3 contains 17 residues. Here the CDR3 DNA reads TGTGCCAGCAGCCAAGATTGGGCTCGCGCGGGGGACTCACCCCTCCACTTT. Translation gives CASSQDWARAGDSPLHF.

The V call is TRBV6-6, the J call TRBJ2-1; the D gene is possibly TRBD1 (5 bases). The CDR3 is 14 amino acids. Germline values: CDR1 MNHNY, CDR2 SVGAGI (reference sequence). V lost 6 bases, J lost 2 bases, and 11 bases lay in between. As DNA, the CDR3 is TGTGCCAGCAGACGAGCAGGGCCCTACAATGAGCAGTTCTTC. Residues: CASRRAGPYNEQFF.

The chain uses TRBV19 and TRBJ1-2; 8 bases are a match to TRBD1. The length of the CDR3 is 14 residues. From germline, CDR1 is LNHDA and CDR2 SQIVND (reference sequence). The V segment lost 9 bases and the J segment 12 bases; nucleotides outside the gene matches: 18. CDR3 bases: TGTGCCAGCAACGTTCGGGGACAGGTGACCCGCGACACCTTC. It translates to CASNVRGQVTRDTF. The variable domain in full, with the rest retrieved from reference TRBV19 and TRBJ1-2, is DGGITQSPKYLFRKEGQNVTLSCEQNLNHDAMYWYRQDPGQGLRLIYYSQIVNDFQKGDIAEGYSVSREKKESFPLTVTSAQKNPTAFYLCASNVRGQVTRDTFGSGTRLTVV.

V gene TRBV2 combines with J gene TRBJ1-2, with D possibly being TRBD1 (5 bases). This CDR3 comprises 15 residues. Germline V gene data show CDR1 as SNHLY and CDR2 as FYNNEI. Trimming took off 0 bases at V and 3 bases at J, with 11 bases between the two ends. The CDR3 spells CASSEAGGAYYGYTF. CDR3 nucleotide sequence: TGTGCCAGCAGTGAAGCGGGGGGTGCCTACTATGGCTACACCTTC.

The chain uses TRBV5-1 and TRBJ2-1; TRBD2 matches at 10 bases. Trimming cost V 8 bases and J 0 bases; bases outside gene matches: 5. Germline CDR1 reads SGHRS; CDR2 reads YFSETQ. This CDR3 has 15 amino acids. CDR3 DNA: TGCGCCAGTGCCGGGACTAGCGCCTCCTACAATGAGCAGTTCTTC. It is translated as CASAGTSASYNEQFF. Using reference TRBV5-1 and TRBJ2-1 for the parts outside the CDR3, the full variable domain is KAGVTQTPRYLIKTRGQQVTLSCSPISGHRSVSWYQQTPGQGLQFLFEYFSETQRNKGNFPGRFSGRQFSNSRSEMNVSTLELGDSALYLCASAGTSASYNEQFFGPGTRLTVL.

This clone was recorded once. The chain is built from TRBV7-9 and TRBJ2-2; TRBD2 matches 12 bases. This CDR3 has 16 amino acids. Germline-derived CDR1 and CDR2 are SEHNR and FQNEAQ (reference sequence). V lost 1 base, J lost 4 bases, and 1 base stayed unmatched. The CDR3 DNA sequence: TGTGCCAGCAGCTTAGAGGGACTAGCGGGCACCGGGGAGCTGTTTTTT. Protein: CASSLEGLAGTGELFF.

The chain recombines TRBV10-3 with TRBJ1-2; D perhaps matches TRBD1 (5 bases). Germline V gene sequence: CDR1 ENHRY, CDR2 SYGVKD. CDR3 length: 11 amino acids. V gave up 3 bases and J gave up 10 bases, with 9 bases separating them. The CDR3 spells CAISDLGDYTF. The CDR3 coding sequence is TGTGCCATCAGTGACTTAGGGGACTACACCTTC.

This clone was observed once. V gene TRBV18 combines with J gene TRBJ2-3; the D is unclear. Trimming stripped 3 bases from V and 3 bases from J, with 4 bases between. The length of the CDR3 is 12 residues. Germline V gives CDR1 KGHSH, CDR2 LQKENI. CDR3 residues: CASSPQTDTQYF. The CDR3 nucleotides read TGTGCCAGCTCACCTCAAACAGATACGCAGTATTTT.

The chain is built from TRBV28 and TRBJ2-2; D call uncertain. V was shortened by 7 bases and J by 5 bases, with 14 bases between the two germline ends. Germline V gene sequence: CDR1 MDHEN, CDR2 SYDVKM. The CDR3 contains 14 residues. The CDR3 DNA is TGTGCCAGCATGACTTCCTTGAGAACCGGGGAGCTGTTTTTT. It translates to CASMTSLRTGELFF.

This clone appeared a few times. This chain uses TRBV10-3 with TRBJ2-7; 9 bases line up with TRBD1. CDR1 ENHRY and CDR2 SYGVKD come from the germline V gene. This CDR3 is built from 14 residues. V lost 9 bases to trimming and J lost 5 bases; unmatched junction nucleotides: 11. In DNA, the CDR3 is TGTGCCATACGTCCCGGGACAGGGAGGAACGAGCAGTACTTC. The encoded protein is CAIRPGTGRNEQYF.

V usage is TRBV7-2 and J usage is TRBJ2-5, with a possible D match to TRBD2 (5 bases). V lost 3 bases and J 4 bases, leaving 12 bases between the germline ends. The CDR3 covers 14 residues. Per germline, CDR1 SGHTA and CDR2 FQGNSA. The CDR3 DNA is TGTGCCAGCAGCTTTAAGCGGTCCCCAGAGACCCAGTACTTC. Translating gives CASSFKRSPETQYF.

This rearrangement joins TRBV29-1 to TRBJ2-7; D possibly matches TRBD1 or TRBD2 (5 bases each). The length of the CDR3 is 12 residues. V was pared by 4 bases and J by 4 bases, with 11 bases between. Germline values: CDR1 SQVTM, CDR2 ANQGSEA. The CDR3 sequence: CSVVEGQYEQYF. For the CDR3, the DNA is TGCAGCGTTGTAGAGGGGCAGTACGAGCAGTACTTC.

This chain links TRBV29-1 with TRBJ2-2, with D tentatively TRBD1 (6 bases). The germline V gene encodes CDR1 SQVTM and CDR2 ANQGSEA. V lost 6 bases, J lost 2 bases, and 16 bases lay in between. This CDR3 comprises 15 residues. CDR3 loop: CSVRSAGTNTGELFF. In nucleotides, the CDR3 is TGCAGCGTCAGATCAGCCGGGACAAACACCGGGGAGCTGTTTTTT.